The 6 T cell receptor beta chains presented below share a single source sample, sequenced in a study of T cells in Graves' hyperthyroidism and ophthalmopathy. Amplification of TCR beta CDR3 regions was performed using RNA transcripts as template. HTBI primers were employed in a first-round RT-PCR of the TCR CDR3. From the multiplex PCR reads, TCRdb called clonotypes with MiXCR, one entry per CDR3 protein. Of over 400,000 distinct CDR3 sequences in the sample, approximately 23% are singletons; the top ten hold around 50%. The sample comprised blood. These receptor sequences come from a woman in her 70s with Graves' ophthalmopathy.

This clonotype was observed a handful of times. The rearrangement joins TRBV6-4 to TRBJ2-1; tentative D call: TRBD2 (6 bases). The CDR3 loop spans 16 amino acids. Germline V CDR1 and CDR2: MRHNA, SNTAGT. With 0 bases removed from V and 0 bases from J, the gap between germline ends came to 9 bases. The CDR3 reads CASSDSGGFSYNEQFF. Here the CDR3 DNA reads TGTGCCAGCAGTGACTCGGGGGGTTTCTCCTACAATGAGCAGTTCTTC.

The sample holds a few counts of this clonotype. V usage is TRBV6-5 and J usage is TRBJ2-7; D call uncertain. The CDR3 loop spans 13 amino acids. V was shortened by 2 bases and J by 2 bases, with 7 bases between the two germline ends. Germline V gene lookup returns CDR1 MNHEY and CDR2 SVGAGI. CDR3 nucleotides: TGTGCCAGCAGTTACGGGGTAGCCTACGAGCAGTACTTC. Translated: CASSYGVAYEQYF.

The chain recombines TRBV20-1 with TRBJ2-3, with D perhaps matching TRBD2 (5 bases). The CDR3 totals 15 residues. With 6 bases removed from V and 2 bases from J, the gap between germline ends came to 18 bases. CDR1 is DFQATT, CDR2 SNEGSKA, per germline (reference sequence). CDR3 DNA: TGCAGTGCACGGACTGAAACTGACTACACAGATACGCAGTATTTT. Translated, it gives CSARTETDYTDTQYF.

In its sample, this clonotype was seen a few times. V usage is TRBV11-2 and J usage is TRBJ1-5, with D possibly TRBD1 on 6 matching bases. Trimming shortened V by 4 bases and J by 7 bases, and 17 bases separated the two germline ends. CDR1 is SGHAT, CDR2 FQNNGV, per germline. The CDR3 is 15 residues long. CDR3 DNA sequence: TGTGCCAGCAGCTCTCTGACAGGACCGGGGCAGCCCCAGCATTTT. This translates into CASSSLTGPGQPQHF.

The chain is built from TRBV9 and TRBJ1-1; 10 bases agree with TRBD1. This CDR3 comprises 15 residues. The junction had 5 bases not matched to a gene; V was cut back by 4 bases and J by 2 bases. CDR1 and CDR2 from the germline V gene are SGDLS and YYNGEE. The CDR3 reads CASSNRDRGNTEAFF. The CDR3 DNA reads as TGTGCCAGCAGCAACCGGGACAGGGGTAACACTGAAGCTTTCTTT.

V and J are TRBV3-1 and TRBJ1-5, with TRBD1 matching over 7 bases. V was pared by 0 bases and J by 2 bases, with 16 bases of the junction left unmatched. The CDR3 runs to 20 residues. CDR1 LGHDT and CDR2 YNNKEL come from the germline V gene (reference sequence). For the CDR3, the DNA is TGTGCCAGCAGCCAAGATATTGAGGGGGCGAAAATTAAAGGCAATCAGCCCCAGCATTTT. Its translation: CASSQDIEGAKIKGNQPQHF.